A single sample is the source of the 17 T cell receptor beta chains below, sequenced in a study of cytomegalovirus exposure and HLA in healthy donors. Generated by immunoSEQ multiplex PCR, the TCRdb table keeps only in-frame clones and is missing some. The repertoire includes roughly 200,000 clones, roughly 84% of them detected once, and approximately 3% sits in the top ten. The specimen sequenced was PBMCs. These receptors all come from a woman aged 18 to 35 in good health and CMV-seropositive.

This chain uses TRBV7-2 with TRBJ1-2; weak D call: TRBD1 (5 bases). With 3 bases removed from V and 7 bases from J, the gap between germline ends came to 9 bases. The CDR3 spans 12 residues. Germline V lookup: CDR1 SGHTA, CDR2 FQGNSA. The CDR3, as DNA: TGTGCCAGCAGCTTTGGGGGGAGTGGCTACACCTTC. The encoded protein is CASSFGGSGYTF. The full variable domain, its missing parts supplied by reference TRBV7-2 and TRBJ1-2, is GAGVSQSPSNKVTEKGKDVELRCDPISGHTALYWYRQSLGQGLEFLIYFQGNSAPDKSGLPSDRFSAERTGGSVSTLTIQRTQQEDSAVYLCASSFGGSGYTFGSGTRLTVV.

The gene calls are TRBV5-6 and TRBJ2-5, with D perhaps matching TRBD2 (6 bases). This CDR3 is 16 amino acids long. In germline, CDR1 is SGHDT, CDR2 YYEEEE. V shed 4 bases and J shed 5 bases, with 21 bases lying between them. CDR3 DNA: TGTGCCAGCAGCCTCTCCCCTACGGGGGTCGTCGAGACCCAGTACTTC. It translates to CASSLSPTGVVETQYF. The full variable domain, in which reference TRBV5-6 and TRBJ2-5 provide the parts outside the CDR3, is DAGVTQSPTHLIKTRGQQVTLRCSPKSGHDTVSWYQQALGQGPQFIFQYYEEEERQRGNFPDRFSGHQFPNYSSELNVNALLLGDSALYLCASSLSPTGVVETQYFGPGTRLLVL.

This chain connects TRBV5-1 to TRBJ1-1; D gene uncertain. There are 13 residues in the CDR3. V was trimmed by 2 bases and J by 5 bases, leaving 10 bases between them. CDR1 and CDR2 from the germline V gene are SGHRS and YFSETQ. CDR3 in DNA: TGCGCCAGCAGCTTATTTCAGGAAACTGAAGCTTTCTTT. It translates to CASSLFQETEAFF.

V usage is TRBV6-1 and J usage is TRBJ2-1; D is unresolved. With 3 bases removed from V and 3 bases from J, the gap between germline ends came to 6 bases. Looked up from germline, CDR1 is MNHNS and CDR2 is SASEGT. CDR3 length: 13 amino acids. The CDR3 DNA reads as TGTGCCAGCAGTGAGAACAACTACAATGAGCAGTTCTTC. As protein: CASSENNYNEQFF.

The J gene is TRBJ1-2, the V gene TRBV19; tentatively, D is TRBD1 (6 bases). CDR3 length: 14 amino acids. V was cut by 3 bases and J by 6 bases, with 14 bases left in between. Germline lookup yields CDR1 LNHDA and CDR2 SQIVND (reference sequence). Written as DNA, the CDR3 is TGTGCCAGTAGTATCACAGGGTATTTGCATGGCTACACCTTC. It translates to CASSITGYLHGYTF. The full variable domain, its missing parts supplied by reference TRBV19 and TRBJ1-2, is DGGITQSPKYLFRKEGQNVTLSCEQNLNHDAMYWYRQDPGQGLRLIYYSQIVNDFQKGDIAEGYSVSREKKESFPLTVTSAQKNPTAFYLCASSITGYLHGYTFGSGTRLTVV.

This rearrangement joins TRBV7-8 to TRBJ2-1; 7 nucleotides match TRBD1. V was pared by 3 bases and J by 10 bases, with 6 bases of the junction left unmatched. Germline V gene data show CDR1 as SGHVS and CDR2 as FQNEAQ. This CDR3 has 13 residues. DNA of the CDR3: TGTGCCAGCAGCTTCGACAGGGCGCGGGAGCAGTTCTTC. This translates into CASSFDRAREQFF.

The chain has TRBV29-1 and TRBJ1-2; D possibly corresponds to TRBD1 (5 bases). The V and J ends lost 7 bases and 7 bases respectively, with 13 bases between them. This CDR3 spans 11 amino acids. Germline V gives CDR1 SQVTM, CDR2 ANQGSEA. The CDR3 nucleotides are TGCAGCGCCGAAGGGAGGGGTGGCTACACCTTC. The encoded protein is CSAEGRGGYTF. The whole variable domain, filled in from reference TRBV29-1 and TRBJ1-2, reads SAVISQKPSRDICQRGTSLTIQCQVDSQVTMMFWYRQQPGQSLTLIATANQGSEATYESGFVIDKFPISRPNLTFSTLTVSNMSPEDSSIYLCSAEGRGGYTFGSGTRLTVV.

CDR3 amino acids: CASSPWGTGAYNEQFF. CDR3 in DNA: TGTGCCAGCAGCCCCTGGGGGACAGGGGCCTACAATGAGCAGTTCTTC. The V gene is TRBV9, the J gene TRBJ2-1, with 10 bases aligning to TRBD1. CDR1 and CDR2 from the germline V gene are SGDLS and YYNGEE. The length of the CDR3 is 16 residues. V shed 4 bases, J shed 2 bases, and the junction held 6 bases outside the gene matches.

V is TRBV6-1 and J is TRBJ1-6; D remains unclear. Per the germline V gene, CDR1 is MNHNS and CDR2 is SASEGT. The CDR3 sequence is 15 residues long. Trimming shortened V by 2 bases and J by 2 bases, and 7 bases separated the two germline ends. This chain's CDR3 is CASSETATYNSPLHF. The CDR3, as DNA: TGTGCCAGCAGTGAAACTGCTACCTATAATTCACCCCTCCACTTT.

This chain links TRBV11-2 with TRBJ2-5, with 8 nucleotides matching TRBD2. Germline values: CDR1 SGHAT, CDR2 FQNNGV. The junction had 7 bases not matched to a gene; V was cut back by 2 bases and J by 2 bases. The CDR3 is 16 residues long. The CDR3 DNA follows: TGTGCCAGCAGCTTAACCAGCGGGGGCCTTCAAGAGACCCAGTACTTC. It codes for CASSLTSGGLQETQYF.

The V and J genes are TRBV5-1 and TRBJ2-3; 7 bases are a match to TRBD2. The CDR3 extends over 16 amino acids. V trimming: 3 bases; J trimming: 3 bases; junction bases outside the gene matches: 10. Germline V CDR1 and CDR2: SGHRS, YFSETQ. Here the CDR3 reads CASSSGLTSETDTQYF. The CDR3, as DNA: TGCGCCAGCAGCTCGGGACTCACTAGCGAGACAGATACGCAGTATTTT. Together with reference TRBV5-1 and TRBJ2-3, the CDR3 gives the full variable domain: KAGVTQTPRYLIKTRGQQVTLSCSPISGHRSVSWYQQTPGQGLQFLFEYFSETQRNKGNFPGRFSGRQFSNSRSEMNVSTLELGDSALYLCASSSGLTSETDTQYFGPGTRLTVL.

This clone has only one observation. The chain recombines TRBV7-9 with TRBJ2-3; weak D call: TRBD1 (6 bases). Per the germline V gene, CDR1 is SEHNR and CDR2 is FQNEAQ (reference sequence). The CDR3 contains 15 residues. V lost 1 base and J lost 2, with 10 bases in between. CDR3 residues: CASSLVGGPTDTQYF. CDR3 DNA: TGTGCCAGCAGCTTAGTAGGGGGTCCCACAGATACGCAGTATTTT.

The chain uses TRBV9 and TRBJ1-3; D is possibly TRBD1 (5 bases). The CDR3 covers 16 residues. Germline V gene data show CDR1 as SGDLS and CDR2 as YYNGEE. The V gene lost 0 bases and the J gene lost 0 bases, with 10 bases spanning the gap. CDR3 sequence reads: CASSVVQGLSGNTIYF. CDR3 bases: TGTGCCAGCAGCGTAGTCCAGGGCCTCTCTGGAAACACCATATATTTT.

Note on this clone: Additional DNA sequences in this sample encode the identical CDR3. This chain connects TRBV2 to TRBJ1-1, with a weak D call TRBD1 (5 bases). The V gene's germline CDR1 is SNHLY and CDR2 FYNNEI. The ends were cut back, 9 bases at V and 5 bases at J, with 16 bases in the middle. The CDR3 runs 13 residues. The CDR3 is CASRLGRETEAFF. CDR3 DNA: TGTGCCAGTAGATTGGGGCGCGAGACTGAAGCTTTCTTT.

V and J are TRBV5-4 and TRBJ2-7; D gene unclear. Germline V gives CDR1 SGHNT, CDR2 YYREEE (reference sequence). The V gene lost 4 bases and the J gene lost 4 bases, with 9 bases spanning the gap. The CDR3 has 12 amino acids. In DNA form, the CDR3 reads TGTGCCAGCAGCCGAGACGGGTACGAGCAGTACTTC. This codes for CASSRDGYEQYF.

The chain links TRBV5-4 to TRBJ1-2; 7 bases match TRBD1. The CDR3 covers 13 residues. Germline V lookup: CDR1 SGHNT, CDR2 YYREEE (reference sequence). V trimming: 3 bases; J trimming: 4 bases; junction bases outside the gene matches: 3. CDR3 DNA sequence: TGTGCCAGCAGCTGGGACAGTTCCTATGGCTACACCTTC. Residues: CASSWDSSYGYTF.

This clone has only a few counts. The V call is TRBV27, the J call TRBJ1-2; the match to TRBD1 covers 8 bases. The J segment lost 8 bases and the V segment lost 1 base, leaving 6 bases of the junction unmatched. Germline values: CDR1 MNHEY, CDR2 SMNVEV (reference sequence). The CDR3 runs 14 residues. In DNA, the CDR3 is TGTGCCAGCAGTTTATTGACAGGGGTTGGGGGCTACACCTTC. This encodes CASSLLTGVGGYTF.